The 9 T cell receptor beta chains given below trace back to one sample, sequenced in a study of CD8 T cells in ankylosing spondylitis. General study points: What seemed typical of ankylosing spondylitis blood was a TCR beta motif built from roughly eight highly homologous variants.

TCRdb used MiXCR to reprocess the 5' RACE reads, holding one entry per CDR3 protein. The data hold about 540,000 distinct CDR3 sequences, with roughly 12% observed a single time. The antigens of these receptors remain unknown. Sequenced material: blood, either unsorted or a sorted T cell fraction (not recorded which). These receptors all stem from a male donor with ankylosing spondylitis.

This clonotype was observed a handful of times. The J gene is TRBJ2-7, the V gene TRBV28; the D gene is possibly TRBD1 (6 bases). The CDR3 has 15 amino acids. CDR1 is MDHEN and CDR2 is SYDVKM in the germline V gene. The V gene lost 6 bases and the J gene lost 9 bases, with 24 bases spanning the gap. The CDR3 loop reads CASRQRDNPTKGQYF. In DNA form, the CDR3 reads TGTGCCAGCAGGCAAAGGGACAATCCTACGAAGGGGCAGTACTTC.

The chain uses TRBV5-1 and TRBJ1-5; 7 bases map to TRBD1. Germline CDR1 and CDR2: SGHRS and YFSETQ. The CDR3 loop spans 14 amino acids. The V gene end was trimmed by 0 bases and the J gene end by 5 bases; junction bases not matched to a gene: 2. CDR3 amino acids: CASSLAQGDQPQHF. The CDR3, as DNA: TGCGCCAGCAGCTTGGCCCAGGGGGATCAGCCCCAGCATTTT.

The chain couples TRBV10-3 to TRBJ1-2; the match to TRBD1 covers 8 bases. The CDR3 is 18 residues long. Germline V gene data show CDR1 as ENHRY and CDR2 as SYGVKD. After removal of 3 bases from V and 0 bases from J, the junction contained 12 bases not matched to a gene. As DNA, the CDR3 is TGTGCCATCAGTGATTACAGACAGGGGAGGGGGACTAACTATGGCTACACCTTC. Amino acids: CAISDYRQGRGTNYGYTF.

The genes are TRBV7-8 and TRBJ1-1, with D uncertain. CDR1 and CDR2 (germline): SGHVS, FQNEAQ. Trimming left V 8 bases short and J 0 bases short, with 13 bases between. This CDR3 is 14 amino acids long. Written as DNA, the CDR3 is TGTGCCAGCTCATTCAGGCCGATGAACACTGAAGCTTTCTTT. Translating gives CASSFRPMNTEAFF.

The rearrangement links TRBV12-3 or TRBV12-4 to TRBJ1-4; maybe TRBD1 (5 bases). CDR3 length: 12 amino acids. Trimming took off 5 bases at V and 8 bases at J, with 9 bases between the two ends. This chain's CDR3 is CASSTRGEKLFF. The CDR3 DNA follows: TGTGCCAGCAGTACACGGGGGGAAAAACTGTTTTTT.

The chain uses TRBV12-3 or TRBV12-4 and TRBJ1-2; 8 bases match TRBD1. V was pared by 6 bases and J by 9 bases, with 18 bases of the junction left unmatched. The CDR3 consists of 16 residues. CDR3: CASSRPGGQVSGSYTF. CDR3 DNA: TGTGCCAGCAGCCGACCCGGGGGACAGGTCTCAGGGAGCTACACCTTC.

This clonotype has a handful of counts. V gene TRBV10-3 combines with J gene TRBJ2-5, with 8 bases matching TRBD2. The V gene's germline CDR1 is ENHRY and CDR2 SYGVKD. With 11 bases clipped from V and 5 bases from J, the junction kept 7 bases outside the gene matches. The CDR3 is 12 amino acids. In DNA form, the CDR3 reads TGTGCCTCGGGAGGGTTTGGGGAGACCCAGTACTTC. The encoded protein is CASGGFGETQYF.

V gene TRBV12-3 or TRBV12-4 combines with J gene TRBJ2-1, with D perhaps matching TRBD2 (5 bases). V lost 5 bases and J lost 7, with 15 bases in between. The CDR3 loop spans 14 amino acids. This CDR3 is CASSPRGGGNEQFF. CDR3 in DNA: TGTGCCAGCAGTCCCCGGGGTGGTGGGAATGAGCAGTTCTTC.

The chain joins TRBV5-1 to TRBJ2-3; 9 bases fit TRBD1. V was pared by 4 bases and J by 3 bases, with 9 bases of the junction left unmatched. The CDR3 is 16 residues long. Germline loops: CDR1 SGHRS, CDR2 YFSETQ. The CDR3 DNA reads TGCGCCAGCAGCACCCCCGGGACAGGGAGGACAGATACGCAGTATTTT. Its translation is CASSTPGTGRTDTQYF.